The clone carrying this T cell receptor (beta chain) has more than one count but fewer than ten. What it binds is unknown. The data stem from a study of T-cell memory formation after mild COVID-19. TCRdb processed the 5' RACE reads anew with MiXCR; each CDR3 protein has one entry. The table records about 340,000 distinct CDR3 sequences, 15% to 20% of them present only once. This CDR3 has 13 amino acids. V lost 0 bases and J 6 bases, leaving 6 bases between the germline ends. Per germline, CDR1 ENHRY and CDR2 SYGVKD. Study results and limitations: Memory sampled before infection contained some responding clones, suggesting cross-reactive memory joined. Contracting clones from day 15 to 85 showed balanced CD4/CD8; later expanders favored CD4+. Day 37-peaking second-wave clones had unconfirmed SARS-CoV-2 specificity. Clones which contracted sat mainly in CM and EM if CD4+, and in EMRA if CD8+.

The specimen sequenced was PBMCs or a T cell subset sorted from them (not recorded which). This chain uses TRBV10-3 with TRBJ1-5; D is unresolved. This receptor was identified in a man in his late teens or twenties who had mild COVID-19 (a few samples of this study predate the infection). Cell type and time point are not known. The CDR3 sequence is CAISESYLQPQHF. The CDR3 nucleotides read TGTGCCATCAGTGAGTCCTATCTTCAGCCCCAGCATTTT.